This passage covers 24 T cell receptor beta chains from one sample sequenced in a study of beta chain features in type 1 diabetes (dated by TCRdb to 2017 to 2018). Library creation used the immunoSEQ multiplex PCR assay. The entire amount of isolated RNA was reverse transcribed using the High Capacity cDNA Reverse Transcription Kit, so the sequenced TCRB transcripts were expressed ones. Not all clones reach the TCRdb copy of this immuneACCESS table, which keeps in-frame sequences only. Checked studies attribute under half of the gap to unresolved V genes and leave the rest unexplained. The sample records approximately 380,000 clones, about 15% of which are singletons. The top ten constitute 0.019% of the sample. The sample consisted of naive CD4+ T cells from blood. This sample's cell subset or site label indicates: true naive CD4+ T cells. The receptors originated from a young woman in good health.

The rearrangement links TRBV7-9 to TRBJ1-5; TRBD1 agrees at 9 bases. The CDR3 consists of 16 residues. J gave up 2 bases and V 1 base, and 3 bases lay outside the gene matches. Germline loops: CDR1 SEHNR, CDR2 FQNEAQ (reference sequence). CDR3 sequence reads: CASSLVGTGRNQPQHF. The CDR3 DNA reads as TGTGCCAGCAGCTTAGTAGGGACAGGGCGCAATCAGCCCCAGCATTTT.

This clone appeared a few times. The chain couples TRBV15 to TRBJ1-5, with D maybe TRBD1 (6 bases). Trimming left V 2 bases short and J 0 bases short, with 11 bases between. CDR1 LNHNV and CDR2 YYDKDF come from the germline V gene (reference sequence). The CDR3 spans 16 residues. Written as DNA, the CDR3 is TGTGCCACCAGCAGACCCCGGACAGCTAGCAATCAGCCCCAGCATTTT. Translated, it gives CATSRPRTASNQPQHF. Full variable domain (missing parts from reference TRBV15 and TRBJ1-5): DAMVIQNPRYQVTQFGKPVTLSCSQTLNHNVMYWYQQKSSQAPKLLFHYYDKDFNNEADTPDNFQSRRPNTSFCFLDIRSPGLGDTAMYLCATSRPRTASNQPQHFGDGTRLSIL.

The chain has TRBV7-2 and TRBJ1-5; weak D call: TRBD1 (5 bases). From germline, CDR1 is SGHTA and CDR2 FQGNSA. V was shortened by 4 bases and J by 6 bases, with 10 bases between the two germline ends. CDR3 length: 13 residues. The CDR3 DNA is TGTGCCAGCAGCTCCAGGGTTGGTCAGCCCCAGCATTTT. Encoded protein: CASSSRVGQPQHF. The whole variable domain, filled in from reference TRBV7-2 and TRBJ1-5, reads GAGVSQSPSNKVTEKGKDVELRCDPISGHTALYWYRQSLGQGLEFLIYFQGNSAPDKSGLPSDRFSAERTGGSVSTLTIQRTQQEDSAVYLCASSSRVGQPQHFGDGTRLSIL.

The rearrangement joins TRBV19 to TRBJ1-1; D unresolved. Germline V gene sequence: CDR1 LNHDA, CDR2 SQIVND (reference sequence). The V end lost 3 bases, the J end lost 3 bases, and 11 bases lay between the germline ends. This CDR3 region has 14 residues. CDR3 bases: TGTGCCAGTAGTATTGGCAGCAGGTACACTGAAGCTTTCTTT. This encodes CASSIGSRYTEAFF.

This sequence joins TRBV18 and TRBJ1-1, with D possibly TRBD1 on 6 matching bases. Per the germline V gene, CDR1 is KGHSH and CDR2 is LQKENI. V dropped 2 bases and J dropped 1 base, with 8 bases sitting between them. The CDR3 has 14 amino acids. The CDR3 region is CASSPGGANTEAFF. The DNA of the CDR3 is TGTGCCAGCTCACCAGGGGGGGCGAACACTGAAGCTTTCTTT.

This sequence joins TRBV6-5 and TRBJ2-3; D remains unclear. Germline CDR1 and CDR2: MNHEY and SVGAGI. V was shortened by 6 bases and J by 0 bases, with 7 bases between the two germline ends. CDR3 size: 13 residues. The chain's CDR3 is CASRHESTDTQYF. CDR3 coding DNA: TGTGCCAGCAGACACGAAAGCACAGATACGCAGTATTTT.

In its sample, this clone was seen a few times. The chain recombines TRBV5-4 with TRBJ1-1; a weak D match, TRBD1 (5 bases). CDR1 and CDR2 from the germline V gene are SGHNT and YYREEE (reference sequence). CDR3 length: 14 residues. Between the trimmed V and J ends, which lost 1 base and 1 base, there was a span of 8 bases. This CDR3 reads CASSLNGQNTEAFF. The CDR3, as DNA: TGTGCCAGCAGCTTGAACGGACAGAACACTGAAGCTTTCTTT.

This clone was seen only a few times. The chain recombines TRBV28 with TRBJ2-1; D is possibly TRBD1 (5 bases). V lost 9 bases to trimming and J lost 15 bases, with 18 bases between them. CDR3 size: 11 residues. Germline V CDR1 and CDR2: MDHEN, SYDVKM. The CDR3 DNA follows: TGTGCCAGACCCCCCCAGGGCTGTCCGTTCTTC. Protein: CARPPQGCPFF.

The chain carries TRBV10-3 and TRBJ2-1; 9 bases are shared with TRBD2. V shed 7 bases and J 0 bases; nucleotides not matched to a gene: 10. Per germline, CDR1 ENHRY and CDR2 SYGVKD. This CDR3 region has 17 residues. CDR3 sequence: CAIMASGTHSSYNEQFF. CDR3 DNA: TGTGCCATCATGGCTAGCGGGACTCACAGCTCCTACAATGAGCAGTTCTTC.

This clone was counted only a few times. The chain joins TRBV5-6 to TRBJ1-5; the D gene is possibly TRBD1 (6 bases). V was clipped by 3 bases and J by 6 bases, with 13 bases between them. CDR1 is SGHDT, CDR2 YYEEEE, per germline. The CDR3 runs 14 residues. CDR3 residues: CASSWGHSGQPQHF. In nucleotides, the CDR3 is TGTGCCAGCAGCTGGGGACACTCCGGTCAGCCCCAGCATTTT.

There are a few counts of this clone. V is TRBV18 and J is TRBJ2-2; no clear D. CDR1 and CDR2 from the germline V gene are KGHSH and LQKENI. The CDR3 extends over 14 amino acids. V was pared by 1 base and J by 3 bases, with 6 bases between. CDR3 sequence: CASSPRVDTGELFF. In nucleotides, the CDR3 is TGTGCCAGCTCACCACGCGTTGACACCGGGGAGCTGTTTTTT.

The CDR3 is CASSRAARETQYF. Here the CDR3 DNA reads TGTGCCAGCAGCCGGGCAGCCCGTGAGACCCAGTACTTC. V is TRBV14 and J is TRBJ2-5; D not resolved. CDR1 is SGHDN and CDR2 is FVKESK in the germline V gene. The CDR3 contains 13 residues. Trimming took off 4 bases at V and 5 bases at J, with 11 bases between the two ends.

This rearrangement joins TRBV11-1 to TRBJ2-7, with 12 bases aligning to TRBD1. The CDR3 is 14 amino acids. CDR1 is SGHAT, CDR2 FQDESV, per germline (reference sequence). The J segment lost 6 bases and the V segment lost 4 bases, leaving 4 bases of the junction unmatched. In nucleotides, the CDR3 is TGTGCCAGCAGCTCCCGGGACAGGGGGCGCGAGCAGTACTTC. Protein: CASSSRDRGREQYF.

For this clone: A read error may produce the germline difference seen at one junction end. V is TRBV6-1 and J is TRBJ2-7; TRBD2 matches at 9 bases. The CDR3 length is 15 residues. Germline assignment: CDR1 MNHNS and CDR2 SASEGT. The DNA for the CDR3 is TGTGCCATCAGTGAGAGTCTAGCGGGAACCTACGAGCAGTACTTC. Residues: CAISESLAGTYEQYF.

This clone was observed a handful of times. CDR3 protein: CASGDRYGYTF. Here the CDR3 DNA reads TGTGCCAGCGGGGACAGATATGGCTACACCTTC. This chain joins TRBV27 and TRBJ1-2; 7 nucleotides line up with TRBD1. The CDR3 is 11 amino acids. Per germline, CDR1 MNHEY and CDR2 SMNVEV (reference sequence). V was pared by 8 bases and J by 5 bases, with 2 bases of the junction left unmatched.

The chain employs TRBV28 and TRBJ2-7, with 11 bases lining up with TRBD1. This CDR3 region has 14 residues. Germline values: CDR1 MDHEN, CDR2 SYDVKM. The J segment lost 4 bases and the V segment lost 5 bases, leaving 4 bases of the junction unmatched. CDR3 in DNA: TGTGCCAGCAGTCGGACAGGGGGCGGGTACGAGCAGTACTTC. It translates to CASSRTGGGYEQYF.

The J gene is TRBJ2-7, the V gene TRBV5-4, with 12 bases fitting TRBD2. Germline assignment: CDR1 SGHNT and CDR2 YYREEE (reference sequence). The CDR3 consists of 16 residues. J gave up 4 bases and V 4 bases, and 9 bases lay outside the gene matches. The CDR3 bases are TGTGCCAGCAGCCCCGGACTAGCGGGGATGGATTACGAGCAGTACTTC. Protein: CASSPGLAGMDYEQYF.

A single count supports this clone. This chain uses TRBV6-1 with TRBJ1-5; D not resolved. Trimming removed 6 bases at V and 6 bases at J, with 9 bases between. This CDR3 has 12 residues. CDR1 and CDR2 from the germline V gene are MNHNS and SASEGT. CDR3 in DNA: TGTGCCAGCAGGAGGTTAGCTCAGCCCCAGCATTTT. This encodes CASRRLAQPQHF.

This clone was seen only a few times. The chain joins TRBV6-6 to TRBJ2-2; D gene ambiguous. Germline CDR1 MNHNY, CDR2 SVGAGI (reference sequence). This CDR3 region has 12 residues. The V gene lost 5 bases and the J gene lost 6 bases, with 7 bases spanning the gap. The CDR3: CASSLGAGELFF. The CDR3 coding sequence is TGTGCCAGCAGTCTCGGAGCCGGGGAGCTGTTTTTT.

The rearrangement uses TRBV30 and TRBJ2-3; D is perhaps TRBD1 (5 bases). CDR1 is GTSNPN, CDR2 SVGIG, per germline (reference sequence). Trimming removed 0 bases from V and 1 base from J, with 14 bases in between. This CDR3 is built from 16 residues. The CDR3 reads CAWSVGARVGTDTQYF. The CDR3, as DNA: TGTGCCTGGAGTGTAGGGGCCAGGGTCGGCACAGATACGCAGTATTTT.

This clone came up a few times. The chain employs TRBV16 and TRBJ2-7; 9 nucleotides agree with TRBD2. Trimming removed 0 bases from V and 1 base from J; junction bases left unmatched: 7. From germline, CDR1 is KGHSY and CDR2 FQNENV. CDR3 size: 17 residues. As DNA, the CDR3 is TGTGCCAGCAGCCAATCTGTCCCAGCGGGAGGATCCTACGAGCAGTACTTC. The encoded protein is CASSQSVPAGGSYEQYF.

This clone was found a few times. The chain links TRBV30 to TRBJ1-1; D gene uncertain. Per germline, CDR1 GTSNPN and CDR2 SVGIG (reference sequence). The CDR3 has 13 residues. V shed 0 bases and J shed 0 bases, with 5 bases lying between them. As DNA, the CDR3 is TGTGCCTGGAGTGTACGCGTGAACACTGAAGCTTTCTTT. It translates to CAWSVRVNTEAFF.

In this sample, this clone turned up a few times. The gene calls are TRBV5-1 and TRBJ2-1; weak D call: TRBD1 (5 bases). The CDR3 extends over 15 amino acids. The germline gives CDR1 SGHRS, CDR2 YFSETQ. Trimming removed 0 bases at V and 1 base at J, with 8 bases between. The CDR3 region is CASSLEGRSYNEQFF. The DNA of the CDR3 is TGCGCCAGCAGCTTGGAGGGGCGGTCCTACAATGAGCAGTTCTTC.

This clone appeared a few times. Other DNA variants within this sample encode the same CDR3. V gene TRBV28 combines with J gene TRBJ2-7, with 8 positions matching TRBD2. Per germline, CDR1 MDHEN and CDR2 SYDVKM. Trimming removed 8 bases from V and 1 base from J; junction bases left unmatched: 4. This CDR3 has 13 amino acids. In DNA, the CDR3 is TGTGCCAGCCTCAGCGGGAGTTCCTACGAGCAGTACTTC. Translation: CASLSGSSYEQYF.